This T cell receptor (beta chain) was sequenced for a study of cytomegalovirus exposure and HLA in healthy donors (dated by TCRdb to about 2017). Concerning the study at large: An earlier analysis of several hundred of the donors reported over 250 Gb of sequence data and 117 million unique TCR beta sequences obtained from about 170 million T cells. An early release covering around 630 HLA-typed donors comprised about 300 gigabases of sequencing data and tens of millions of unique TCR sequences. The genetic ancestry cluster associated with self-reported Caucasian donors included around 76% of the roughly 390 genotyped donors. The study was designed to test whether signatures of past pathogen exposure could be identified by cataloging public T cell receptors. Using immunosequencing, the study profiled T cell repertoires from fewer than 850 subjects and related those repertoires to cytomegalovirus serostatus. In addition to the first cohort of 500 to 850 subjects, a separate validation cohort of 120 different subjects was used. High-throughput TCR immunosequencing, statistical association of individual TCRs with disease status, and machine learning were combined to predict cytomegalovirus infection status. A later analysis re-examined previously published TCR beta repertoires from about 700 donors and added high-resolution HLA genotyping to investigate patterns of TCR occurrence. The later analysis used no new phenotypic data to find candidate immune exposures, relying instead on TCR beta sequences and their occurrence across donors. In an earlier analysis of 587 of the donors, high-throughput TCR beta sequencing was used to judge whether each TCR beta V gene segment behaved as functional or pseudogenic. Donor age, sex, ethnicity and CMV serostatus were compiled alongside the repertoire data. Genome-wide SNP genotypes for about three fifths of the roughly 670 donors were used in a later genetic analysis, which treated that subset as a discovery cohort. Every repertoire in the discovery cohort had been generated on one and the same sequencing platform. Both class I and class II loci were covered by HLA typing, at four-digit resolution. Typing coverage differed by locus: A, B, C, DRB1 and DQB1 were typed in roughly 620-630 donors, DQA1 in 500 to 550, DPA1 in around 580, and DPB1 in roughly 450. Because of strong linkage in the cohort, four or five DR-DQ haplotypes were treated as single units for association and clustering. Among about 410 genotyped donors of the cohort, an average of approximately 240,000 unique TCR beta nucleotide sequences was sequenced per donor, of which about 19% were non-productive.

The cohort consisted of approximately 690 healthy bone marrow donors. At the time of sampling, every cohort member was nominally healthy, though immune exposures that went unrecorded were likely present. The donor was CMV seronegative and belonged to the group of 320 or so seronegative cohort members. Each donor provided a peripheral blood sample, and peripheral blood mononuclear cells were used for TCR beta sequencing. Genomic DNA extraction from the blood cell samples was performed with the Qiagen DNeasy Blood Extraction Kit. Only one count was recorded for this clone. Its specific antigen is unknown. Per-nucleotide qualities are absent, and no much larger clonotype sits a single base away. Library preparation was by the immunoSEQ multiplex PCR assay. For the multiplex PCR, a mixture combining 60 forward primers for TCR Vbeta segments and 13 reverse primers for TCR Jbeta segments was used. The CDR3 region of rearranged TCR beta genes was amplified from genomic DNA with a multiplex PCR assay. The Illumina HiSeq System was used to sequence the amplified TCR beta libraries as 87-base-pair reads. Per the authors' processing: A later analysis counted approximately 76 million unique TCR beta chains across the approximately 700 repertoires, and some 11 million of these chains were shared by at least two donors. Raw reads were error-corrected and collapsed into unique sequences with a nearest-neighbor algorithm that merged closely related sequences to remove PCR and sequencing errors. V, D and J gene segments were assigned by aligning CDR3 sequences to IMGT reference sequences. For a sequence to be retained, a match of at least six nucleotides was required to both a V gene segment and a J gene segment. A rearrangement counted as productive if the CDR3 had no stop codons and remained in frame with V and J, and every other rearrangement counted as non-productive. CDR3 was defined by IMGT convention, running from the second conserved V-encoded cysteine to the conserved J-encoded phenylalanine. The earlier analysis of about 570 of the donors excluded any sequence lacking an unambiguous match to a single V gene segment. In an earlier analysis of more than 500 of the donors, a V segment was called functional when productive rearrangements were above 56.7%, and segregating when the standard deviation between donors exceeded 5%. A statistical classification framework was developed to diagnose cytomegalovirus status using the catalog of TCR beta chain sequences. A later analysis assigned V and J genes by comparing TCR nucleotide sequences with IMGT/GENE-DB human TR gene sequences. Using the TCRdist pipeline, a later analysis assigned CDR3 sequences along with most-parsimonious VDJ recombination scenarios. In a later analysis, every TCR beta chain was defined by the combination of its CDR3 amino acid sequence and its V-gene family, and reads without a unique V-gene family were dropped. A later analysis removed 450 to 600 highly shared, low-generation-probability nucleotide sequences to deal with suspected cross-contamination and a sequencing artifact. In a later analysis, a clonal expansion index for each public chain was calculated from normalized within-repertoire ranks of inferred template counts. A later analysis computed generation probabilities with a VDJ recombination model fitted to out-of-frame rearrangements, and checked the results against IGoR. In a later analysis, TCR-TCR, TCR-HLA and TCR-CMV co-occurrence was scored with hypergeometric tests, and a repertoire-size bias correction was applied to TCR pairs. False discovery rates were estimated in a later analysis by permuting HLA or CMV assignments 20 times. A later analysis grouped co-occurring TCRs with DBSCAN, adding TCRdist sequence similarity when clustering within HLA-allele-positive subsets. For co-occurrence clustering, repertoires with fewer than 30,000 or more than 120,000 public chains were excluded, along with roughly five repertoires with anomalous nucleotide sharing. TCRdb re-hosts the immuneACCESS table, in-frame sequences only. Its copies lack some clones; in the studies checked, an unresolved V gene accounts for under half of them, and the cause for the rest is not known. V, J and clone size reflect that table, while D and trimming were determined from the DNA. The sample table contains some 200,000 clones; only one count was recorded for approximately 84% of them. The ten largest clones represent roughly 0.24% of the sample.

Overall study results and their limits: This cohort had only TCR beta chains sequenced, and the lack of alpha or paired-chain data limited which features could be detected. V-gene and J-gene trimming of TCR beta chains was associated with a missense DCLRE1C variant in a later genetic analysis, and the association was replicated in an independent cohort. Correlated functional status among segregating V segments might reflect linkage disequilibrium, but an unknown experimental factor could not be ruled out. HLA typing was unavailable for some donors at each locus, so association tests used only the typed subset. In a later analysis, the rate of TCR association differed among HLA loci, with DRB1 alleles having the most associated TCRs and HLA-C alleles having the fewest. An earlier analysis of around 500 of the donors showed that most TCR beta V segments appeared in productive rearrangements either about 87% or about 30% of the time, which broadly matched IMGT annotations. While some public TCRs were present in many individuals, most TCR sequences turned up only very rarely across donors. According to a later genetic analysis, donors in an Asian-associated ancestry cluster had fewer N-insertions in productive TCRs than the approximately 700-donor mean. A group of highly shared sequence variants was considered likely to be a technical artifact of the sequencing pipeline. CMV serostatus was the only immune exposure information available for the cohort. According to a later analysis, most CMV-associated TCR beta chains appeared to be HLA-restricted, and the HLA associations seemed to be driven largely by CMV exposure. Because counts were too low, 15 to 20 rarely observed V segments, including chromosome 9 orphons, were excluded from the earlier analysis of 587 of the donors. Cytomegalovirus status was reported to be diagnosed by the classifier with high specificity and sensitivity in both the original and validation cohorts. A total of about 150 TCR beta chains were listed by the study as associated with cytomegalovirus. Presence/absence analyses assumed roughly uniform sequencing depth across donors, an assumption that may not hold. A further reported finding was that TCR beta sequences accurately predicted the HLA-A and HLA-B alleles for most subjects in the first cohort. When HLA alleles, especially DR and DQ, strongly co-occurred, attributing TCR associations to individual alleles was difficult. According to a later analysis, parvovirus B19, influenza, CMV and Epstein-Barr virus appeared linked to several top co-occurrence clusters. According to the authors, the approach could potentially be generalized to other disease states and immunological phenotypes. At a false discovery rate of 0.05, a later analysis linked fewer than 20,000 TCR beta sequences to specific HLA alleles. In a later analysis, HLA-associated TCR beta chains were found to be more clonally expanded and to have lower generation probabilities than equally common non-associated chains. A few of the identified cytomegalovirus-associated TCR beta chains were confirmed in vitro to be specific for cytomegalovirus antigens.

The TCR sequence derives from a girl under three years old in good health and CMV-seronegative. The sample taken for sequencing was PBMCs.

In nucleotide form, the sequence is TGTGCCAGCTCACCACGCGGGGTTGCTACTGAAGCTTTCTTT. Translated, it gives CASSPRGVATEAFF. The rearrangement joined TRBV18 to TRBJ1-1; the D gene identity is not certain. The CDR3 has 14 amino acids, counting the end cysteine and phenylalanine. Of all the DNA, just the CDR3 is kept, 42 bases in frame from base 1. At the junction V is shortened by 1 base and J by 5 bases, with 11 bases in between. The germline V gene gives CDR1 as KGHSH and CDR2 as LQKENI.